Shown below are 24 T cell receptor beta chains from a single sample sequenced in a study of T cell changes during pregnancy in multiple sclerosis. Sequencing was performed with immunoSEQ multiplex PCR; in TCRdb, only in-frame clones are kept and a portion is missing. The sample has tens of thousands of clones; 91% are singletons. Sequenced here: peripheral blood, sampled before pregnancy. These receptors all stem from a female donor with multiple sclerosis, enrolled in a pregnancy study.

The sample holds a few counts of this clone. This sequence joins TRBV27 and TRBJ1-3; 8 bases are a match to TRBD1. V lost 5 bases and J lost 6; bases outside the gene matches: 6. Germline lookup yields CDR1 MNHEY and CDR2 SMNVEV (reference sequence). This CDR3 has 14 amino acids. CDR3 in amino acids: CASSPPTGENTIYF. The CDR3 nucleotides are TGTGCCAGCAGTCCCCCGACAGGGGAAAACACCATATATTTT.

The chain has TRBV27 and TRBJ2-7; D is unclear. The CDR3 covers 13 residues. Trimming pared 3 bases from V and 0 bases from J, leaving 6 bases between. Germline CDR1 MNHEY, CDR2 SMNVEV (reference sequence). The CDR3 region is CASSFISSYEQYF. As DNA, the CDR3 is TGTGCCAGCAGTTTTATTTCCTCCTACGAGCAGTACTTC.

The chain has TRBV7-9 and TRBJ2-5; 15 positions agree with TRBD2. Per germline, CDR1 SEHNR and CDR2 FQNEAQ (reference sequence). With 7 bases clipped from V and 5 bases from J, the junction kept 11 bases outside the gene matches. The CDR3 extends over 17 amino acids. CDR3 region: CASTTGLAGGERETQYF. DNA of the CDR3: TGTGCCAGCACCACGGGACTAGCGGGGGGCGAAAGGGAGACCCAGTACTTC.

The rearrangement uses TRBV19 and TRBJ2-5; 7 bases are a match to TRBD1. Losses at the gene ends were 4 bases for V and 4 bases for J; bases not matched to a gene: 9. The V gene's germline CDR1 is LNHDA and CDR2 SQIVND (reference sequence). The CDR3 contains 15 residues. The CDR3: CASSKGKGAGETQYF. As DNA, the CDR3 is TGTGCCAGTAGTAAGGGGAAGGGGGCGGGAGAGACCCAGTACTTC. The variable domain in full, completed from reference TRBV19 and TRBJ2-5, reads DGGITQSPKYLFRKEGQNVTLSCEQNLNHDAMYWYRQDPGQGLRLIYYSQIVNDFQKGDIAEGYSVSREKKESFPLTVTSAQKNPTAFYLCASSKGKGAGETQYFGPGTRLLVL.

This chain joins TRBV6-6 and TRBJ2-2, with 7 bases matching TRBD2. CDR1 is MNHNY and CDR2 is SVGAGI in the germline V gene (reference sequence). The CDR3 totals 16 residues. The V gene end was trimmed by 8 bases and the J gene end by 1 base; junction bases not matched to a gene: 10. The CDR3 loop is CASLAGGTMNTGELFF. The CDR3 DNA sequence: TGTGCCAGCCTCGCCGGAGGGACTATGAACACCGGGGAGCTGTTTTTT.

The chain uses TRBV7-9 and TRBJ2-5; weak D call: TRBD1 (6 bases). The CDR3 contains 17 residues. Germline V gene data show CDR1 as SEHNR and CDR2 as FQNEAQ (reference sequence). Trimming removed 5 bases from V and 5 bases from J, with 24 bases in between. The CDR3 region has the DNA TGTGCCAGCAGCCTCCCTAACGAGGACAGCTTAATGGAGACCCAGTACTTC. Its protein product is CASSLPNEDSLMETQYF.

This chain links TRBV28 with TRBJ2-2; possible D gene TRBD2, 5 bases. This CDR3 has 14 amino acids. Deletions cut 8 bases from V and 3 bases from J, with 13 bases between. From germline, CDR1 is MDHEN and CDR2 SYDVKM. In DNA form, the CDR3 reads TGTGCCAGCCGAAGCGGATTATACACCGGGGAGCTGTTTTTT. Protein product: CASRSGLYTGELFF.

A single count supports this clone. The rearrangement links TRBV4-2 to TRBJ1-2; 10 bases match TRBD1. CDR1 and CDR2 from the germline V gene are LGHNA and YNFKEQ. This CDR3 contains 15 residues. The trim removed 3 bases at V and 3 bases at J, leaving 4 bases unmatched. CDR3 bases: TGTGCCAGCAGCCAGGGGGACAGGGGCTACTATGGCTACACCTTC. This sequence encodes CASSQGDRGYYGYTF.

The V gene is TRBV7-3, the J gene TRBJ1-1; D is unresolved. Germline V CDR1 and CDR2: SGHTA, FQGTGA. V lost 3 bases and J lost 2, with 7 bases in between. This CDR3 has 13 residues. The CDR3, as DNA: TGTGCCAGCAGCTTCGGGTCAAACACTGAAGCTTTCTTT. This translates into CASSFGSNTEAFF.

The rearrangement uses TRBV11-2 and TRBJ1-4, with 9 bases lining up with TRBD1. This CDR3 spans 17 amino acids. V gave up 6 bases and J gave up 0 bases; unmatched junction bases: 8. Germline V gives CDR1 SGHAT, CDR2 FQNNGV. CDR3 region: CASSSDRGRTTNEKLFF. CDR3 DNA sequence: TGTGCCAGCAGTTCGGACAGGGGAAGGACAACTAATGAAAAACTGTTTTTT.

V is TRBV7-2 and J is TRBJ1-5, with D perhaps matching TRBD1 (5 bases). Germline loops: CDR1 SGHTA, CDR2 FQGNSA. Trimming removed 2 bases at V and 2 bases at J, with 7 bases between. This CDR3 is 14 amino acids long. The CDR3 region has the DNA TGTGCCAGCAGCTTAAAGGGGCGCAATCAGCCCCAGCATTTT. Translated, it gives CASSLKGRNQPQHF.

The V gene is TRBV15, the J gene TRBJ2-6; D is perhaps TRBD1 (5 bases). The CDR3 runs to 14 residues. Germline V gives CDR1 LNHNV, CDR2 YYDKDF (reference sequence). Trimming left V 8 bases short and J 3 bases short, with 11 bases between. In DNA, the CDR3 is TGTGCCACCTCCCCAGGGATTGGGGCCAACGTCCTGACTTTC. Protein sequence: CATSPGIGANVLTF.

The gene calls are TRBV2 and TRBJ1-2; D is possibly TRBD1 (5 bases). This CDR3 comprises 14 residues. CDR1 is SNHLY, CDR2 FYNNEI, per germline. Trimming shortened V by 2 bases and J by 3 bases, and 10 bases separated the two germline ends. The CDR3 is CASSESDRDYGYTF. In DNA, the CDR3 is TGTGCCAGCAGTGAAAGTGACAGAGACTATGGCTACACCTTC.

The CDR3 bases are TGTGCCAGCAGTAGATCGGCAGGGGAAATAGGAAACACCATATATTTT. Its translation is CASSRSAGEIGNTIYF. This chain connects TRBV11-2 to TRBJ1-3; D may be TRBD1 (6 bases). Deletions cut 6 bases from V and 4 bases from J, with 19 bases between. Germline assignment: CDR1 SGHAT and CDR2 FQNNGV. There are 16 residues in the CDR3.

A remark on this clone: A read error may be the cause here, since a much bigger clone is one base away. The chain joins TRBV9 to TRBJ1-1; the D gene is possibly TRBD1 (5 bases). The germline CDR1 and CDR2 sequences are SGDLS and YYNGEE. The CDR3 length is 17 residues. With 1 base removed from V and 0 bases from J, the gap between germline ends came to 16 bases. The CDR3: CASSVIPREGMNTEAFF. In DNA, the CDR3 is TGTGCCAGCAGCGTAATCCCCCGGGAGGGGATGAACACTGAAGCTTTCTTT.

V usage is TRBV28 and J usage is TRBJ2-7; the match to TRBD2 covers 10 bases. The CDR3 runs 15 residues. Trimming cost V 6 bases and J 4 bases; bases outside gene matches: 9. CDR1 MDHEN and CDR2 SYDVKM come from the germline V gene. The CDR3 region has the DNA TGTGCCAGCAGCCCAGCGCTAGCGGGAGTGTACGAGCAGTACTTC. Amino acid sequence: CASSPALAGVYEQYF.

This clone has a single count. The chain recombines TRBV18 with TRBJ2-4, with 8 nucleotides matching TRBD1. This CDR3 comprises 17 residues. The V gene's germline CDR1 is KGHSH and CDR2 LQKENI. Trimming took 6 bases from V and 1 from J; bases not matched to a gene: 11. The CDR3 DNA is TGTGCCAGCTCCCAGGGGGCTGGGGATCTCGCCAAAAACATTCAGTACTTC. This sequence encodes CASSQGAGDLAKNIQYF.

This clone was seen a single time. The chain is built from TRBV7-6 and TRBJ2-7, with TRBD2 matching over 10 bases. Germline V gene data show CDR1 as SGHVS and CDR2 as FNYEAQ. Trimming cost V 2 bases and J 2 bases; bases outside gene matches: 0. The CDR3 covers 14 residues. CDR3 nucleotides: TGTGCCAGCAGCTTAACTAGCGGGGCCTACGAGCAGTACTTC. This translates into CASSLTSGAYEQYF.

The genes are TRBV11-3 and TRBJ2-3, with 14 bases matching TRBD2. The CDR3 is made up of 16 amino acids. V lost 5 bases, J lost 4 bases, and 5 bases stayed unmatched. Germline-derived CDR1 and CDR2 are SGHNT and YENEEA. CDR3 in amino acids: CASSTGTSGGADTQYF. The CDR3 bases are TGTGCCAGCAGCACCGGGACTAGCGGGGGCGCAGATACGCAGTATTTT.

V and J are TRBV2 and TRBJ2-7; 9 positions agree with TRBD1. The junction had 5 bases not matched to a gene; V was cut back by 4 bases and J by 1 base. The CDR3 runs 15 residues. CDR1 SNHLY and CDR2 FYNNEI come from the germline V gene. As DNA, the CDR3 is TGTGCCAGCAGTGCCCCAGGGACAGGGTCCTACGAGCAGTACTTC. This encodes CASSAPGTGSYEQYF.

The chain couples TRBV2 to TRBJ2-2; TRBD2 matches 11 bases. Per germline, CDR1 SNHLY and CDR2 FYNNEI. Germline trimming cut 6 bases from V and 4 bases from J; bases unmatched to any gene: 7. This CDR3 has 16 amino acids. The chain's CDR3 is CASRTSSGRFTGELFF. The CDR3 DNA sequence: TGTGCCAGCAGGACCTCTAGCGGGAGGTTCACCGGGGAGCTGTTTTTT.

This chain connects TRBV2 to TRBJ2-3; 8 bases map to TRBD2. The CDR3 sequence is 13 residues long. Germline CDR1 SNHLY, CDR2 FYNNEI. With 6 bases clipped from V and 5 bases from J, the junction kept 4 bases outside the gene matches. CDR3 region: CASSGRAVDTQYF. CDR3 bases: TGTGCCAGCAGCGGGAGGGCCGTAGATACGCAGTATTTT.

The CDR3 sequence: CASSQGQGFSADTQYF. In DNA, the CDR3 is TGCGCCAGCAGCCAGGGACAGGGTTTTTCAGCAGATACGCAGTATTTT. J is TRBJ2-3 and V is TRBV5-1, with TRBD1 identical over 9 bases. The CDR3 has 16 residues. From germline, CDR1 is SGHRS and CDR2 YFSETQ. Unmatched junction bases numbered 10, after V lost 4 bases and J lost 4 bases.

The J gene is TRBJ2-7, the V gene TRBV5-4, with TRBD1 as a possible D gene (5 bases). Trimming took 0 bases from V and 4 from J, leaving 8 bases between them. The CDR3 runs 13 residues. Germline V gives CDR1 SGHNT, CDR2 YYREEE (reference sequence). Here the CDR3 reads CASSLGGRYEQYF. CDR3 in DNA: TGTGCCAGCAGCTTGGGGGGCAGGTACGAGCAGTACTTC.